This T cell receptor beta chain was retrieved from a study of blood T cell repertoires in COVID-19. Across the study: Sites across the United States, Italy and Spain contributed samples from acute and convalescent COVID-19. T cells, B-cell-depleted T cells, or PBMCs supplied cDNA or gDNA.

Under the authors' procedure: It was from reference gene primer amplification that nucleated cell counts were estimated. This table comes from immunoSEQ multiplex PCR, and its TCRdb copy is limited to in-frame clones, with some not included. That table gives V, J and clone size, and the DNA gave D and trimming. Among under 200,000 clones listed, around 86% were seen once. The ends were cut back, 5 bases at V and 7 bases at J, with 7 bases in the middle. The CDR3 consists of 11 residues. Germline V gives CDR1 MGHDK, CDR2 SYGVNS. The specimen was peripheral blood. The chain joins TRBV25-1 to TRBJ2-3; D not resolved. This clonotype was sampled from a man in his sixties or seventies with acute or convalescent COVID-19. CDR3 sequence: CASSSGYTQYF. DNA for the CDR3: TGTGCCAGCAGTTCAGGTTATACGCAGTATTTT.